The 18 T cell receptor beta chains presented below share a single source sample, sequenced in a study of blood T cell repertoires in COVID-19. Only in-frame clones appear in the TCRdb table, and some are missing; sequencing was by immunoSEQ multiplex PCR. The sample contains fewer than 150,000 clones, approximately 85% of which appear only once. Source material: peripheral blood. The receptors derive from a man aged 50-60 years with acute or convalescent COVID-19.

The V call is TRBV18, the J call TRBJ1-5, with D tentatively TRBD1 (6 bases). The germline V gene encodes CDR1 KGHSH and CDR2 LQKENI. This CDR3 comprises 15 residues. The V and J ends lost 8 bases and 0 bases respectively, with 14 bases between them. The CDR3 nucleotides are TGTGCCAGCGCCCCGGACAGTTATAGCAATCAGCCCCAGCATTTT. Translating gives CASAPDSYSNQPQHF.

The rearrangement links TRBV11-2 to TRBJ1-3; D gene unclear. Germline CDR1 reads SGHAT; CDR2 reads FQNNGV. The CDR3 is 12 amino acids. V was trimmed by 8 bases and J by 2 bases, leaving 7 bases between them. The chain's CDR3 is CASSNPGNTIYF. CDR3 nucleotides: TGTGCCAGCTCCAATCCTGGAAACACCATATATTTT.

The chain combines TRBV3-1 (or the pseudogene TRBV3-2) with TRBJ1-5; TRBD1 might be the D (5 bases). Germline assignment: CDR1 LGHDT and CDR2 YNNKEL (reference sequence). Trimming removed 4 bases at V and 4 bases at J, with 14 bases between. The CDR3 is made up of 15 amino acids. For the CDR3, the DNA is TGTGCCAGCAGCCGGGGCCCCTACCGGAATCAGCCCCAGCATTTT. The encoded protein is CASSRGPYRNQPQHF.

The CDR3 protein is CASSLAGLNSGELFF. The CDR3 nucleotides read TGTGCCAGCAGCTTGGCGGGTCTTAACTCCGGGGAGCTGTTTTTT. The chain employs TRBV5-6 and TRBJ2-2; D is undetermined. Germline V lookup: CDR1 SGHDT, CDR2 YYEEEE. CDR3 length: 15 residues. Between the trimmed V and J ends, which lost 0 bases and 6 bases, there was a span of 12 bases.

The genes are TRBV3-1 (or the pseudogene TRBV3-2) and TRBJ2-7; D is perhaps TRBD1 (6 bases). The CDR3 extends over 14 amino acids. From germline, CDR1 is LGHDT and CDR2 YNNKEL (reference sequence). V was pared by 0 bases and J by 6 bases, with 12 bases between. CDR3: CASSQDSGAAEQYF. The CDR3 nucleotides read TGTGCCAGCAGCCAAGATTCAGGGGCCGCCGAGCAGTACTTC.

The chain is built from TRBV6-5 and TRBJ1-2, with D possibly being TRBD1 (5 bases). The CDR3 covers 13 residues. Germline CDR1 MNHEY, CDR2 SVGAGI. The V end lost 7 bases, the J end lost 4 bases, and 13 bases lay between the germline ends. The CDR3 here is CASTTQGGYGYTF. DNA for the CDR3: TGTGCCAGCACTACCCAGGGTGGCTATGGCTACACCTTC.

V is TRBV30 and J is TRBJ1-4, with 8 bases identical to TRBD1. V was clipped by 2 bases and J by 8 bases; unmatched bases: 4. Germline CDR1 GTSNPN, CDR2 SVGIG (reference sequence). The length of the CDR3 is 13 residues. CDR3: CAWSLRTGEKLFF. As DNA, the CDR3 is TGTGCCTGGAGTTTGAGGACAGGGGAAAAACTGTTTTTT.

This clone was counted only a few times. CDR3 loop: CSVSRGSNEKLFF. The CDR3 bases are TGCAGCGTTAGCAGGGGGAGTAATGAAAAACTGTTTTTT. V gene TRBV29-1 combines with J gene TRBJ1-4; 7 bases map to TRBD1. V lost 5 bases, J lost 4 bases, and 4 bases stayed unmatched. CDR3 length: 13 residues. Germline CDR1 is SQVTM and CDR2 is ANQGSEA.

A word on this clone: Other DNA sequences in this specimen translate into the identical CDR3. The chain combines TRBV7-3 with TRBJ1-1; tentatively, D is TRBD1 (5 bases). Looked up from germline, CDR1 is SGHTA and CDR2 is FQGTGA. There are 14 residues in the CDR3. V lost 5 bases and J lost 2, with 12 bases in between. DNA of the CDR3: TGTGCCAGCAGCCCAATGGGGGGTAACACTGAAGCTTTCTTT. Protein sequence: CASSPMGGNTEAFF.

The chain carries TRBV4-1 and TRBJ2-7, with D maybe TRBD1 (5 bases). CDR1 is MGHRA and CDR2 is YSYEKL in the germline V gene. V dropped 0 bases and J dropped 0 bases, with 9 bases sitting between them. The CDR3 spans 15 residues. CDR3 DNA sequence: TGCGCCAGCAGCCAAGATATAGACAGCTCCTACGAGCAGTACTTC. Its protein product is CASSQDIDSSYEQYF.

The chain joins TRBV19 to TRBJ2-7; 8 bases map to TRBD2. The V gene's germline CDR1 is LNHDA and CDR2 SQIVND (reference sequence). V shed 5 bases and J 0 bases; nucleotides not matched to a gene: 15. The CDR3 runs to 18 residues. The CDR3, as DNA: TGTGCCAGTAGTCCTATTGGGAGGGCGGGGGGAAGCTCCTACGAGCAGTACTTC. It specifies CASSPIGRAGGSSYEQYF.

V gene TRBV7-8 combines with J gene TRBJ1-2; 12 nucleotides agree with TRBD1. CDR1 is SGHVS and CDR2 is FQNEAQ in the germline V gene. This CDR3 region has 14 residues. The J segment lost 8 bases and the V segment lost 4 bases, leaving 5 bases of the junction unmatched. CDR3 nucleotides: TGTGCCAGCAGCTCATATGGGACAGGGGGCGGCTACACCTTC. It codes for CASSSYGTGGGYTF.

The CDR3 protein is CASSRTGREQYF. In DNA, the CDR3 is TGTGCCAGCAGTCGGACAGGGCGCGAGCAGTACTTC. This rearrangement joins TRBV12-3 or TRBV12-4 to TRBJ2-7; TRBD1 matches 8 bases. The CDR3 length is 12 residues. Trimming cost V 5 bases and J 6 bases; bases outside gene matches: 3.

The gene calls are TRBV28 and TRBJ1-1, with 7 bases that match TRBD1. The CDR3 contains 14 residues. Trimming at V came to 10 bases and at J to 5 bases, leaving 13 bases not matched to a gene. From germline, CDR1 is MDHEN and CDR2 SYDVKM. The CDR3 reads CATFRQGRGTEAFF. CDR3 sequence (DNA): TGTGCCACCTTTAGACAGGGACGAGGAACTGAAGCTTTCTTT.

This rearrangement joins TRBV27 to TRBJ2-2; perhaps TRBD2 as D (6 bases). Germline assignment: CDR1 MNHEY and CDR2 SMNVEV (reference sequence). Trimming stripped 3 bases from V and 4 bases from J, with 21 bases between. The CDR3 sequence is 18 residues long. The DNA for the CDR3 is TGTGCCAGCAGTTTGGATATATCCCCGGCGGGGTTCACCGGGGAGCTGTTTTTT. This translates into CASSLDISPAGFTGELFF.

The gene calls are TRBV9 and TRBJ2-2, with 8 bases identical to TRBD2. This CDR3 has 15 amino acids. The germline gives CDR1 SGDLS, CDR2 YYNGEE. The V and J ends lost 0 bases and 6 bases, in that order; junction bases with no gene match: 4. In DNA, the CDR3 is TGTGCCAGCAGCGTAGACGGGAGGGGACCCGGGGAGCTGTTTTTT. It translates to CASSVDGRGPGELFF.

This chain links TRBV5-1 with TRBJ1-3, with D possibly being TRBD1 (5 bases). The CDR3 covers 17 residues. The V end lost 3 bases, the J end lost 0 bases, and 16 bases lay between the germline ends. Per germline, CDR1 SGHRS and CDR2 YFSETQ. The CDR3, as DNA: TGCGCCAGCAGCTCCATGGGGGGGTCCACCTCTGGAAACACCATATATTTT. This translates into CASSSMGGSTSGNTIYF. The variable domain in full, with the rest retrieved from reference TRBV5-1 and TRBJ1-3, is KAGVTQTPRYLIKTRGQQVTLSCSPISGHRSVSWYQQTPGQGLQFLFEYFSETQRNKGNFPGRFSGRQFSNSRSEMNVSTLELGDSALYLCASSSMGGSTSGNTIYFGEGSWLTVV.

This clone was observed a single time. The CDR3 sequence: CASSLGGQGNYGYTF. CDR3 DNA sequence: TGTGCCAGCAGCTTAGGGGGACAGGGCAACTATGGCTACACCTTC. The chain carries TRBV11-2 and TRBJ1-2, with 9 bases lining up with TRBD1. Germline CDR1 and CDR2: SGHAT and FQNNGV. Unmatched junction bases numbered 2, after V lost 1 base and J lost 2 bases. The CDR3 spans 15 residues.